The 16 T cell receptor beta chains presented below share a single source sample, sequenced in a study of patients and donors after allogeneic stem cell transplantation. One entry per CDR3 protein results from TCRdb running MiXCR on the RT-PCR reads. This repertoire shows roughly 960,000 distinct CDR3 sequences, 15% to 20% found once; its top ten account for under 6.5%. The sample comprised blood, either unsorted or a sorted T cell fraction (not recorded which). The origin of the receptors is a human donor who was either an allogeneic HSCT recipient or a stem cell or donor lymphocyte infusion donor (not recorded which). It is not recorded whose cells these are; they may come from a transplant donor.

This clonotype was counted between two and nine times. This sequence joins TRBV12-3 or TRBV12-4 and TRBJ2-1, with 10 bases aligning to TRBD2. The CDR3 sequence is 16 residues long. The trim removed 1 base at V and 2 bases at J, leaving 2 bases unmatched. The CDR3 loop is CASSLEREGPYNEQFF. The CDR3 nucleotides read TGTGCCAGCAGTTTAGAGCGGGAGGGCCCCTACAATGAGCAGTTCTTC.

This clonotype was recorded only once. The chain combines TRBV4-2 with TRBJ2-1; D is ambiguous. The CDR3 has 16 residues. Looked up from germline, CDR1 is LGHNA and CDR2 is YNFKEQ. The germline V and J ends were trimmed by 0 bases and 2 bases, with 11 bases remaining between them. CDR3 in amino acids: CASSQDHETTYNEQFF. Written as DNA, the CDR3 is TGTGCCAGCAGCCAAGATCACGAGACAACCTACAATGAGCAGTTCTTC.

This clonotype was counted many times. The genes are TRBV4-1 and TRBJ2-2; unclear D gene. V was shortened by 4 bases and J by 0 bases, with 12 bases between the two germline ends. Germline CDR1 reads MGHRA; CDR2 reads YSYEKL. The CDR3 is 16 amino acids. This CDR3 is CASSPVLRTNTGELFF. The DNA for the CDR3 is TGCGCCAGCAGCCCCGTTTTAAGGACGAACACCGGGGAGCTGTTTTTT.

There are many counts of this clonotype. The chain uses TRBV10-3 and TRBJ2-5; D gene uncertain. CDR3 length equals 13 residues. From germline, CDR1 is ENHRY and CDR2 SYGVKD. The V gene lost 10 bases and the J gene lost 4 bases, with 16 bases spanning the gap. The CDR3 loop reads CATAKQRGETQYF. The CDR3 DNA is TGTGCCACCGCAAAACAGAGAGGAGAGACCCAGTACTTC.

This clonotype was recorded many times. The chain employs TRBV6-2 or TRBV6-3 and TRBJ2-3, with D possibly being TRBD1 (5 bases). Trimming took 7 bases from V and 7 from J, leaving 12 bases between them. Germline V gives CDR1 MNHEY, CDR2 SVGEGT. The CDR3 runs 12 residues. The CDR3 region is CASTSRVNTQYF. The CDR3 DNA follows: TGTGCCAGCACTTCCAGGGTTAATACGCAGTATTTT.

CDR3 sequence: CASSLTVSVGPYNEQFF. In DNA, the CDR3 is TGTGCCAGCAGCTTAACGGTATCCGTTGGCCCCTACAATGAGCAGTTCTTC. This rearrangement joins TRBV7-3 to TRBJ2-1; no definite D call. The germline V gene encodes CDR1 SGHTA and CDR2 FQGTGA. Deletions cut 0 bases from V and 2 bases from J, with 14 bases between. The CDR3 sequence is 17 residues long.

This chain uses TRBV12-3 or TRBV12-4 with TRBJ2-2, with TRBD1 as a possible D gene (6 bases). This CDR3 region has 16 residues. V lost 6 bases, J lost 7 bases, and 21 bases lay in between. The CDR3 is CASSLNPLTGIGELFF. For the CDR3, the DNA is TGTGCCAGCAGCCTAAACCCCCTTACAGGGATCGGGGAGCTGTTTTTT.

This chain connects TRBV24-1 to TRBJ2-3, with a weak D call TRBD2 (5 bases). Trimming shortened V by 4 bases and J by 1 base, and 11 bases separated the two germline ends. The CDR3 has 15 amino acids. CDR1 is KGHDR, CDR2 SFDVKD, per germline. The CDR3 nucleotides read TGTGCCACCAGTGACCCTACCGGGGGCACAGATACGCAGTATTTT. Protein sequence: CATSDPTGGTDTQYF.

This clonotype was seen a handful of times. The chain has TRBV7-9 and TRBJ1-6; D uncertain. Germline CDR1 and CDR2: SEHNR and FQNEAQ (reference sequence). The CDR3 spans 15 residues. The V end was cut by 1 base, the J end by 9 bases, with 13 bases between. The CDR3 reads CASSLVRQRASPLHF. As DNA, the CDR3 is TGTGCCAGCAGCTTAGTTCGGCAGAGAGCTTCACCCCTCCACTTT.

This clonotype was counted between two and nine times. The chain carries TRBV29-1 and TRBJ2-4, with D perhaps matching TRBD2 (6 bases). The CDR3 covers 13 residues. The V and J ends lost 6 bases and 0 bases respectively, with 9 bases between them. Germline V gene sequence: CDR1 SQVTM, CDR2 ANQGSEA. CDR3 DNA: TGCAGCGTCGGGGGTCTAGCCAAAAACATTCAGTACTTC. Protein product: CSVGGLAKNIQYF.

This clonotype was counted ten times or more. The V and J genes are TRBV7-6 and TRBJ1-1; D is unresolved. The CDR3 extends over 13 amino acids. Trimming cost V 5 bases and J 4 bases, with 11 bases left between them. Germline values: CDR1 SGHVS, CDR2 FNYEAQ. The CDR3: CASSNNVGTEAFF. For the CDR3, the DNA is TGTGCCAGCAGCAACAATGTTGGCACTGAAGCTTTCTTT.

This clonotype was counted only a few times. This chain connects TRBV30 to TRBJ2-7; the D gene is possibly TRBD1 (6 bases). V was clipped by 2 bases and J by 6 bases, with 14 bases between them. The CDR3 has 13 amino acids. In germline, CDR1 is GTSNPN, CDR2 SVGIG (reference sequence). The CDR3 bases are TGTGCCTGGAGTCCGGGACAAAGGAGCGAGCAGTACTTC. Residues: CAWSPGQRSEQYF.

The rearrangement links TRBV5-5 to TRBJ1-2; D possibly corresponds to TRBD1 (5 bases). The CDR3 is made up of 15 amino acids. CDR1 SGHKS and CDR2 YYEKEE come from the germline V gene (reference sequence). V was clipped by 0 bases and J by 4 bases, with 13 bases between them. CDR3 loop: CASSLEAGVGYGYTF. The CDR3 coding sequence is TGTGCCAGCAGCTTGGAGGCGGGGGTCGGCTATGGCTACACCTTC.

In its sample, this clonotype was seen many times. One junction end disagrees with the germline gene, perhaps due to a read error. The chain combines TRBV5-1 with TRBJ2-7, with a possible D match to TRBD1 (6 bases). This CDR3 has 13 residues. CDR1 and CDR2 (germline): SGHRS, YFSETQ. Here the CDR3 DNA reads TGTGCCAGCAGCTTAGACAGGTCCTACGAGCAGTACTTC. This translates into CASSLDRSYEQYF.

This clonotype was seen just once. The CDR3 region is CASSPPGTRKFEQYF. Here the CDR3 DNA reads TGTGCCAGCAGCCCCCCCGGGACTAGAAAGTTTGAGCAGTACTTC. The rearrangement joins TRBV7-2 to TRBJ2-7; TRBD2 matches at 8 bases. V was pared by 5 bases and J by 7 bases, with 13 bases of the junction left unmatched. The germline gives CDR1 SGHTA, CDR2 FQGNSA. This CDR3 is 15 amino acids long.

The chain recombines TRBV7-2 with TRBJ2-6; 15 nucleotides line up with TRBD2. Germline-derived CDR1 and CDR2 are SGHTA and FQGNSA. This CDR3 spans 16 amino acids. V lost 1 base to trimming and J lost 13 bases; unmatched junction nucleotides: 5. The DNA for the CDR3 is TGTGCCAGCAGCTTAGGGGGACTAGCGGGAGGAGATGTCCTGACTTTC. This translates into CASSLGGLAGGDVLTF.